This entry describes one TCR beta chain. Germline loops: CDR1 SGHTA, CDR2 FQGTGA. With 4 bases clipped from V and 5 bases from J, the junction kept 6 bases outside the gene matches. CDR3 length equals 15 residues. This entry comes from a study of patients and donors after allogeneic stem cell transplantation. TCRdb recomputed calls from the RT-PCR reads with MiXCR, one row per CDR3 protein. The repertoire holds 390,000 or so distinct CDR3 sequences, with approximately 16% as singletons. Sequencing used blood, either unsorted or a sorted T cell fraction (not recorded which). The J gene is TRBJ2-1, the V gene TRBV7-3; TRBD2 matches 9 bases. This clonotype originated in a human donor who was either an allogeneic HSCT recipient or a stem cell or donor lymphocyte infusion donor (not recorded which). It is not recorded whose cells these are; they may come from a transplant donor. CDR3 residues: CASSSLRGGDNEQFF. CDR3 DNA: TGTGCCAGCAGCTCACTGCGGGGGGGAGACAATGAGCAGTTCTTC.